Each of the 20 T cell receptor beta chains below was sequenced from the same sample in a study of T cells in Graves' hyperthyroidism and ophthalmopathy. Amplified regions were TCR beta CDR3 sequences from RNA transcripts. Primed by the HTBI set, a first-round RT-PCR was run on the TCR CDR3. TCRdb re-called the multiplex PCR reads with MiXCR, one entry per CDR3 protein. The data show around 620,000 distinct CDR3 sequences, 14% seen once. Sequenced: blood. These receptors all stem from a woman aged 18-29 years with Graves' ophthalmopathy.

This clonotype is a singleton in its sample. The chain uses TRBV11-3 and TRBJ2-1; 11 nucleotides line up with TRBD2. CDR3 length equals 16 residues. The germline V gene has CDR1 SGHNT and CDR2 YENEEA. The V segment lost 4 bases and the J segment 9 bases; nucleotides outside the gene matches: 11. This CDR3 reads CASSSLLAGVSREQFF. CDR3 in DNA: TGTGCCAGCAGCTCCTTACTAGCGGGAGTCTCGCGTGAGCAGTTCTTC.

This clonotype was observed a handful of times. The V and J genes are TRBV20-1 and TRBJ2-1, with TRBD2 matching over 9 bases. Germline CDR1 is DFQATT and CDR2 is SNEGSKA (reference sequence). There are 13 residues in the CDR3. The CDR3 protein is CSGREGLNNEQFF. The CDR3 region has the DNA TGCAGCGGGCGGGAGGGGCTCAACAATGAGCAGTTCTTC.

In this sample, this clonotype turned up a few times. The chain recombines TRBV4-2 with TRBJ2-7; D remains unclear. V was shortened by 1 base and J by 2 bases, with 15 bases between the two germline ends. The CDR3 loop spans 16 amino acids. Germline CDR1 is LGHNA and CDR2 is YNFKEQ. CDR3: CASSQARFTPTYEQYF. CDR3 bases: TGTGCCAGCAGCCAAGCCCGATTCACTCCCACCTACGAGCAGTACTTC.

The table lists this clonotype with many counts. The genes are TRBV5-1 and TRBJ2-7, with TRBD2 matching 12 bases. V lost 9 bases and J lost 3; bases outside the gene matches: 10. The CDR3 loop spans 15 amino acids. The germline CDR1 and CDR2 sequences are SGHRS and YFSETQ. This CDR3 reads CATKEASGRDYEQYF. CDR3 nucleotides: TGCGCCACCAAGGAGGCTAGCGGGAGGGACTACGAGCAGTACTTC.

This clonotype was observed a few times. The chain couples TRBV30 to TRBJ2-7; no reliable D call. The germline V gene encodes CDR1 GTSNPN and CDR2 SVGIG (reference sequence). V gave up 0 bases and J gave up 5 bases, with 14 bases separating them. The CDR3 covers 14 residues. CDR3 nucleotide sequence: TGTGCCTGGAGTGTAGTCTCTCAAGCCCACGAGCAGTACTTC. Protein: CAWSVVSQAHEQYF.

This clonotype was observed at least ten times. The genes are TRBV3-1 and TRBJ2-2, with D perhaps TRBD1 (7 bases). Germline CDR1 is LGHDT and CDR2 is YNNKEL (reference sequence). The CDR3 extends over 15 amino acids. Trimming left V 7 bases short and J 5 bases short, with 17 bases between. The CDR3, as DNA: TGTGCCAGCACACTCCGTCCAGGGGGGACCGGGGAGCTGTTTTTT. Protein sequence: CASTLRPGGTGELFF.

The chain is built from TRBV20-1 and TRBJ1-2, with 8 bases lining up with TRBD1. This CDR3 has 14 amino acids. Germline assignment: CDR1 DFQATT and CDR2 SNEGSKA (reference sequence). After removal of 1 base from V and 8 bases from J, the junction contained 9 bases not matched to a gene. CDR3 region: CSARGTGKVRGYTF. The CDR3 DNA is TGCAGTGCTAGAGGGACAGGGAAGGTACGGGGCTACACCTTC.

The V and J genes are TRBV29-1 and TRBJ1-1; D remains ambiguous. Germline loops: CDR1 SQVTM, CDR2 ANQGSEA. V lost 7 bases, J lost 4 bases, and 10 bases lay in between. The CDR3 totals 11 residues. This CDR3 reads CSGRRGTEAFF. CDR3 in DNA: TGCAGCGGCCGGCGGGGCACTGAAGCTTTCTTT.

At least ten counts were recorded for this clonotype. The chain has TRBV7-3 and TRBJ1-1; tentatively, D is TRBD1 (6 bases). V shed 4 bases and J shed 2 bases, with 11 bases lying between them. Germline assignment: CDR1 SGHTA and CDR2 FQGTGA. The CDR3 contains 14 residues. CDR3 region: CASSSRTANTEAFF. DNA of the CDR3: TGTGCCAGCAGCTCCCGGACAGCTAACACTGAAGCTTTCTTT.

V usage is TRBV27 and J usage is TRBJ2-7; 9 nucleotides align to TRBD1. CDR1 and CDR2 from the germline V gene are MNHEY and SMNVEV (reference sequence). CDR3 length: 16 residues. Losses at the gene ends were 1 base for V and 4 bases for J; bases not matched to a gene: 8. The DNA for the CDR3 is TGTGCCAGCAGTTTATTTTTCGGGACAGGGAAATACGAGCAGTACTTC. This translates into CASSLFFGTGKYEQYF.

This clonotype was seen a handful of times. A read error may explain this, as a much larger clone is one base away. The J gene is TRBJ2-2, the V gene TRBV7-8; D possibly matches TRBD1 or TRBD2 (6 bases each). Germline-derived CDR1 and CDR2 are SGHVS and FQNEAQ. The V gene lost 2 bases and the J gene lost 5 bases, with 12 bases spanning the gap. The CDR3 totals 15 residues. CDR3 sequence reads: CASSLRGAGTGELFF. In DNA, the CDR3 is TGTGCCAGCAGCTTAAGGGGGGCCGGGACCGGGGAGCTGTTTTTT.

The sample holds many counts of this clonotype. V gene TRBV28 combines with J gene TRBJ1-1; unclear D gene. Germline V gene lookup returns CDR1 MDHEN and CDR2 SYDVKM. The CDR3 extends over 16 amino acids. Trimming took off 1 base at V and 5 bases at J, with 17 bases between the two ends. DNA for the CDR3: TGTGCCAGCAGTTTATCCTATGGCTTAGCGAAAACTGAAGCTTTCTTT. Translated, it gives CASSLSYGLAKTEAFF.

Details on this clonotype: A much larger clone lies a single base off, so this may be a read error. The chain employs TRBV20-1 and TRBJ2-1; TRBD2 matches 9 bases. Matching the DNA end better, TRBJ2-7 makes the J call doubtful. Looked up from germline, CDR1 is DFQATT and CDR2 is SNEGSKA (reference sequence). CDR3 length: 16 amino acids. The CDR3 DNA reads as TGCAGTGCTAGAGACCTTAGCGGGAGTCGCTACAATGAGCAGTACTTC. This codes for CSARDLSGSRYNEQYF.

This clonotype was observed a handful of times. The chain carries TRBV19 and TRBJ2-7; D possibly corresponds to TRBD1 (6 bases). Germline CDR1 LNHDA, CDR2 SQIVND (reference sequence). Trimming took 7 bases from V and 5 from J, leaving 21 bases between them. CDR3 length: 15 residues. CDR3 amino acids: CASTPLPGTTDEQYF. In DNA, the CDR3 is TGTGCCAGTACCCCCCTACCCGGGACAACCGACGAGCAGTACTTC.

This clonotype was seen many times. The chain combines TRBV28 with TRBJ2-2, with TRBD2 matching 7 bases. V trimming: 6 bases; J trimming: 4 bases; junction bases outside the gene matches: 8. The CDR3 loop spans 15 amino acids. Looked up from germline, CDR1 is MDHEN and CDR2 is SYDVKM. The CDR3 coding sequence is TGTGCCAGCAGCCCGGGGGGTCAGGGCACCGGGGAGCTGTTTTTT. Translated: CASSPGGQGTGELFF.

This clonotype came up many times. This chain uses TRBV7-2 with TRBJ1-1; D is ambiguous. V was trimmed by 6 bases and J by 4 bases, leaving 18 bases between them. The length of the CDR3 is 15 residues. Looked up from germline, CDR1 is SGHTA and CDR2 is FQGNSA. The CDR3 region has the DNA TGTGCCAGCAGTTCCACGGGGTGGAGGGCCACTGAAGCTTTCTTT. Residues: CASSSTGWRATEAFF.

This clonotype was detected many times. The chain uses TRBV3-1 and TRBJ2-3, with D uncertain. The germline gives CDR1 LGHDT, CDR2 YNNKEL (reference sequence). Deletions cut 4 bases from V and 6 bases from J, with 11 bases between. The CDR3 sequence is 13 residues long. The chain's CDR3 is CASSLLERDTQYF. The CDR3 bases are TGTGCCAGCAGCCTCTTAGAACGCGATACGCAGTATTTT.

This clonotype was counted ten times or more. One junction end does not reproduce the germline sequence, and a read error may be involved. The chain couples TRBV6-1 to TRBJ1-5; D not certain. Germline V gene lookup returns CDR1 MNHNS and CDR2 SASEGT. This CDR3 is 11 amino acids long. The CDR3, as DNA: TGTGCCAGCAGGGAAGGGCAGCCCCAGCATTTT. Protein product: CASREGQPQHF.

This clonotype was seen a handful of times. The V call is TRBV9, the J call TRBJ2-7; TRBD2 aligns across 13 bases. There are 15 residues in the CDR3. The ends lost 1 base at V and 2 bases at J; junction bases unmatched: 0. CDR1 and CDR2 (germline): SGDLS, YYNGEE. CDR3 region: CASSVTSGRAYEQYF. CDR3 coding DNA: TGTGCCAGCAGCGTAACTAGCGGGAGGGCCTACGAGCAGTACTTC.

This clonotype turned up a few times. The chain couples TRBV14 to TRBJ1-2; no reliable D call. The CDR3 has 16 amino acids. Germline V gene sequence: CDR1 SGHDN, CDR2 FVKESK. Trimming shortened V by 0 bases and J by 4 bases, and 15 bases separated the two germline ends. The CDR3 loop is CASSQESPFRGYGYTF. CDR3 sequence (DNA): TGTGCCAGCAGCCAAGAGAGCCCATTTCGGGGCTATGGCTACACCTTC.